A single sample gave rise to the 19 T cell receptor beta chains below, sequenced in a study of blood T cell repertoires in COVID-19. Clones were read by immunoSEQ multiplex PCR, and TCRdb kept only the in-frame ones, dropping some. The data contain about 75,000 clones, approximately 90% of them singletons. The specimen was peripheral blood. Every receptor here comes from a human donor in a cohort sampled during active COVID-19.

V gene TRBV5-6 combines with J gene TRBJ1-4, with D tentatively TRBD1 (5 bases). V lost 3 bases and J 7 bases, leaving 19 bases between the germline ends. Germline loops: CDR1 SGHDT, CDR2 YYEEEE. This CDR3 spans 16 amino acids. The CDR3 is CASSWGYPGTREKLFF. The CDR3 nucleotides read TGTGCCAGCAGCTGGGGGTATCCCGGGACTCGTGAAAAACTGTTTTTT.

This chain joins TRBV25-1 and TRBJ1-2; D might be TRBD1 (6 bases). This CDR3 region has 16 residues. Germline assignment: CDR1 MGHDK and CDR2 SYGVNS. V was pared by 2 bases and J by 4 bases, with 17 bases between. CDR3 sequence: CASSEGGGGNTYGYTF. As DNA, the CDR3 is TGTGCCAGCAGTGAAGGGGGGGGCGGAAACACCTATGGCTACACCTTC.

The genes are TRBV10-1 and TRBJ1-2; a possible D gene is TRBD1 (6 bases). The CDR3 is 16 residues long. V was cut by 8 bases and J by 4 bases, with 23 bases left in between. Germline V gene data show CDR1 as WNHNN and CDR2 as SYGVQD (reference sequence). The CDR3 DNA reads TGCGCCAGCGGAGGGTCGGGGGGAGGGGGAGGCTATGGCTACACCTTC. Translation gives CASGGSGGGGGYGYTF.

This chain connects TRBV28 to TRBJ1-2; 7 nucleotides line up with TRBD1. Germline values: CDR1 MDHEN, CDR2 SYDVKM. The CDR3 loop spans 14 amino acids. V gave up 6 bases and J gave up 7 bases; unmatched junction bases: 11. In nucleotides, the CDR3 is TGTGCCAGCAGCAGTCAACAGGGGTTCGGTGGCTACACCTTC. Amino acid sequence: CASSSQQGFGGYTF.

The chain carries TRBV7-2 and TRBJ1-1; TRBD1 aligns across 11 bases. Germline V gene sequence: CDR1 SGHTA, CDR2 FQGNSA. The CDR3 sequence is 16 residues long. V lost 5 bases, J lost 5 bases, and 10 bases stayed unmatched. CDR3 DNA sequence: TGTGCCAGCAGCCTAAGGCCCGGGACAGGGGGGACTGAAGCTTTCTTT. This gives the protein CASSLRPGTGGTEAFF.

V gene TRBV7-9 combines with J gene TRBJ2-1; 7 bases align to TRBD1. This CDR3 spans 14 amino acids. Germline V gives CDR1 SEHNR, CDR2 FQNEAQ (reference sequence). The V gene end was trimmed by 1 base and the J gene end by 7 bases; junction bases not matched to a gene: 4. The CDR3 reads CASSLGQGGNEQFF. The CDR3 region has the DNA TGTGCCAGCAGCTTAGGACAGGGTGGGAATGAGCAGTTCTTC.

The CDR3 DNA reads as TGTGCCAGCAGTGACGGGGGGTTGAGCACCGGGGAGCTGTTTTTT. It codes for CASSDGGLSTGELFF. This chain joins TRBV6-1 and TRBJ2-2, with 7 positions matching TRBD2. Germline CDR1 is MNHNS and CDR2 is SASEGT. J was trimmed by 4 bases and V by 3 bases; bases with no gene match: 5. This CDR3 contains 15 residues.

This sequence joins TRBV28 and TRBJ1-1, with 7 bases fitting TRBD1. Germline V gene lookup returns CDR1 MDHEN and CDR2 SYDVKM. After removal of 5 bases from V and 5 bases from J, the junction contained 14 bases not matched to a gene. The CDR3 has 16 amino acids. CDR3 in amino acids: CASSLTGVPRGTEAFF. The CDR3, as DNA: TGTGCCAGCAGTCTCACAGGGGTCCCCAGAGGGACTGAAGCTTTCTTT.

The genes are TRBV19 and TRBJ1-5; D is unresolved. The germline V and J ends were trimmed by 5 bases and 5 bases, with 16 bases remaining between them. The length of the CDR3 is 15 residues. The V gene's germline CDR1 is LNHDA and CDR2 SQIVND (reference sequence). CDR3 loop: CASSFGPRRHQPQHF. The CDR3 DNA is TGTGCCAGTAGTTTCGGCCCCCGGAGGCATCAGCCCCAGCATTTT. The full variable domain, rest sourced from reference TRBV19 and TRBJ1-5, is DGGITQSPKYLFRKEGQNVTLSCEQNLNHDAMYWYRQDPGQGLRLIYYSQIVNDFQKGDIAEGYSVSREKKESFPLTVTSAQKNPTAFYLCASSFGPRRHQPQHFGDGTRLSIL.

The chain uses TRBV6-5 and TRBJ1-5; D is undetermined. The germline V gene encodes CDR1 MNHEY and CDR2 SVGAGI. Trimming removed 0 bases from V and 1 base from J, with 7 bases in between. The CDR3 spans 15 residues. The CDR3 reads CASSYSRGSNQPQHF. For the CDR3, the DNA is TGTGCCAGCAGTTACTCTCGAGGAAGCAATCAGCCCCAGCATTTT.

The chain couples TRBV5-6 to TRBJ2-3; 7 bases line up with TRBD1. Germline V gene lookup returns CDR1 SGHDT and CDR2 YYEEEE. CDR3 length equals 15 residues. V trimming: 2 bases; J trimming: 2 bases; junction bases outside the gene matches: 5. CDR3 loop: CASSLQGLDTDTQYF. CDR3 bases: TGTGCCAGCAGCTTACAGGGGCTCGACACAGATACGCAGTATTTT.

The rearrangement joins TRBV27 to TRBJ2-1; maybe TRBD2 (6 bases). Germline CDR1 reads MNHEY; CDR2 reads SMNVEV (reference sequence). CDR3 length: 15 residues. The ends were cut back, 0 bases at V and 8 bases at J, with 14 bases in the middle. CDR3 sequence: CASSLSAGLSHEQFF. The CDR3 region has the DNA TGTGCCAGCAGTTTATCGGCGGGGCTCAGCCATGAGCAGTTCTTC.

The rearrangement joins TRBV5-1 to TRBJ1-1; D call uncertain. The CDR3 is 15 amino acids. Trimming left V 0 bases short and J 1 base short, with 10 bases between. Germline CDR1 is SGHRS and CDR2 is YFSETQ. CDR3 nucleotides: TGCGCCAGCAGCTTGGTTTGGGCAGCGAACACTGAAGCTTTCTTT. Protein sequence: CASSLVWAANTEAFF.

This clone was seen only once. The CDR3 region is CASSFGQGQSYNEQFF. In DNA form, the CDR3 reads TGTGCCAGCAGTTTCGGTCAGGGACAGAGCTACAATGAGCAGTTCTTC. The J gene is TRBJ2-1, the V gene TRBV27; TRBD1 agrees at 7 bases. V lost 3 bases, J lost 3 bases, and 8 bases stayed unmatched. The CDR3 consists of 16 residues. Germline values: CDR1 MNHEY, CDR2 SMNVEV (reference sequence).

This chain joins TRBV7-2 and TRBJ2-2, with TRBD2 identical over 10 bases. Germline CDR1 and CDR2: SGHTA and FQGNSA. The CDR3 sequence is 16 residues long. Trimming took 3 bases from V and 5 from J; bases not matched to a gene: 6. The CDR3 DNA reads as TGTGCCAGCAGCTTTGCTAGCGGGAGTATTACCGGGGAGCTGTTTTTT. It translates to CASSFASGSITGELFF. The full variable domain, completed using reference TRBV7-2 and TRBJ2-2, is GAGVSQSPSNKVTEKGKDVELRCDPISGHTALYWYRQSLGQGLEFLIYFQGNSAPDKSGLPSDRFSAERTGGSVSTLTIQRTQQEDSAVYLCASSFASGSITGELFFGEGSRLTVL.

In this sample, this clone turned up once. The rearrangement uses TRBV28 and TRBJ2-7, with 8 bases aligning to TRBD1. With V trimmed by 6 bases and J by 5 bases, 3 bases remained unmatched. The CDR3 covers 12 residues. In germline, CDR1 is MDHEN, CDR2 SYDVKM. The CDR3 protein is CASRRQGNEQYF. In DNA, the CDR3 is TGTGCCAGCAGACGACAGGGGAACGAGCAGTACTTC.

The rearrangement uses TRBV7-9 and TRBJ2-1; 7 bases agree with TRBD1. CDR3 length: 14 residues. Unmatched junction bases numbered 7, after V lost 5 bases and J lost 6 bases. The germline gives CDR1 SEHNR, CDR2 FQNEAQ (reference sequence). The CDR3 DNA reads TGTGCCAGCAGCACACGGACAGGAGTCAATGAGCAGTTCTTC. This translates into CASSTRTGVNEQFF.

This sequence joins TRBV9 and TRBJ1-6; TRBD1 might be the D (6 bases). The V gene's germline CDR1 is SGDLS and CDR2 YYNGEE. Trimming left V 3 bases short and J 5 bases short, with 9 bases between. This CDR3 is built from 14 residues. CDR3 in DNA: TGTGCCAGCAGCGCGACAGGCGATAATTCACCCCTCCACTTT. Its protein product is CASSATGDNSPLHF.

Remarks on this clone: The junction shows a germline mismatch at one end, possibly a read error. This chain links TRBV5-6 with TRBJ2-2, with TRBD2 matching 13 bases. The V gene's germline CDR1 is SGHDT and CDR2 YYEEEE. The CDR3 consists of 15 residues. The CDR3 sequence: CASRLGLAGSGELFF. For the CDR3, the DNA is TGTGCCAGCAGGTTGGGACTAGCGGGATCCGGGGAGCTGTTTTTT.